This paragraph covers one T cell receptor beta chain sequence. The data derive from a study of control samples from healthy donors and cancer patients. The germline V and J ends were trimmed by 0 bases and 7 bases, with 7 bases remaining between them. This CDR3 region has 12 residues. Germline V gene data show CDR1 as SGHRS and CDR2 as YFSETQ. Repertoires were generated with immunoSEQ multiplex PCR, while TCRdb's copy carries only in-frame clones and drops some. Among approximately 230,000 clones listed, around 79% were seen once. The clonotype comes from a woman aged 60-75 years with lung cancer. J is TRBJ1-1 and V is TRBV5-1, with a weak D call TRBD1 (5 bases). Material for sequencing was PBMCs. The CDR3 region is CASSLGDSEAFF. The CDR3 coding sequence is TGCGCCAGCAGCTTGGGAGACAGTGAAGCTTTCTTT.